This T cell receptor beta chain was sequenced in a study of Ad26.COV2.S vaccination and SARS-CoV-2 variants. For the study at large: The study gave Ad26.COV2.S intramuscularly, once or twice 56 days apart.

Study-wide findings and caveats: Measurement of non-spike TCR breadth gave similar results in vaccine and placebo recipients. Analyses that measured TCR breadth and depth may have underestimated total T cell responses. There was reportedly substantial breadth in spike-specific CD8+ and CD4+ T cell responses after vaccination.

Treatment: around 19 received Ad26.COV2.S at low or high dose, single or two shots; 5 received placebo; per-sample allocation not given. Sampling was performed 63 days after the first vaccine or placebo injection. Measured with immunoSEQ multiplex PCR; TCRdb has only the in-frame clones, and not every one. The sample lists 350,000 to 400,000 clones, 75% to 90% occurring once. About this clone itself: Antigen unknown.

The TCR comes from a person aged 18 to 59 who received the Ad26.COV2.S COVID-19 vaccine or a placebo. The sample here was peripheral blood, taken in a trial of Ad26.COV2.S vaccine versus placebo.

CDR3 DNA sequence: TGTGCCAGCAGTAGCGGGGTCCAAGAGACCCAGTACTTC. Its translation is CASSSGVQETQYF. This chain joins TRBV6-5 and TRBJ2-5; 7 nucleotides line up with TRBD2. Trimming at V came to 5 bases and at J to 1 base, leaving 1 base not matched to a gene. Germline-derived CDR1 and CDR2 are MNHEY and SVGAGI. The CDR3 extends over 13 amino acids.